This TCR beta chain comes out of a study of response to subunit inactivated influenza vaccine. TCRdb reprocessed the RT-PCR reads via MiXCR and lists one record per CDR3 protein. The sample includes under 550,000 distinct CDR3 sequences, around 7.9% of them seen just once. The CDR3 covers 15 residues. V lost 5 bases, J lost 0 bases, and 11 bases lay in between. Germline CDR1 SGHTA, CDR2 FQGNSA. General study points: Authors proposed each seasonal influenza vaccination draws in few new T cells.

This clonotype has just a few counts. As yet, its antigen is unknown. The receptor was derived from a man between 45 and 75 years old who received an inactivated influenza vaccine. This rearrangement joins TRBV7-2 to TRBJ2-1, with D perhaps TRBD2 (6 bases). The sequencing here drew on PBMCs from blood, taken around 25 months after vaccination. The CDR3 sequence: CASSAGSSSYNEQFF. The CDR3 DNA reads as TGTGCCAGCAGCGCGGGATCGAGCTCCTACAATGAGCAGTTCTTC.